This TCR beta chain was found in a study of blood T cells in healthy people across ages. The germline V and J ends were trimmed by 5 bases and 3 bases, with 10 bases remaining between them. Looked up from germline, CDR1 is SGHTA and CDR2 is FQGNSA. This CDR3 has 13 residues. PCR was performed a second time for roughly 7 to 11 cycles using a sample-barcoded 5' primer and a J-beta primer mix. TCRdb re-called the 5' RACE reads through MiXCR, storing one row per CDR3 protein. This sample carries around 1,000,000 distinct CDR3 sequences, 30% to 40% of them seen once, and the ten largest clones take 13%. The specimen was blood. The TCR originated in a man younger than 35 in good health. The chain combines TRBV7-2 with TRBJ2-5, with D possibly being TRBD2 (6 bases). The CDR3 is CASSPRTKETQYF. CDR3 bases: TGTGCCAGCAGCCCGCGGACTAAAGAGACCCAGTACTTC.